The 14 T cell receptor beta chains listed next were all sequenced from one sample in a study of cytomegalovirus exposure and HLA in healthy donors. It was with 60 Vbeta and 13 Jbeta primers that the PCR ran. Data came from immunoSEQ multiplex PCR; TCRdb stores just in-frame clones and leaves some out. Of roughly 140,000 clones in the sample, around 82% were seen once. The sample was PBMCs. These receptors all stem from a female donor in good health and CMV-seronegative.

The chain has TRBV7-2 and TRBJ1-1, with no clear D. Per the germline V gene, CDR1 is SGHTA and CDR2 is FQGNSA. Trimming took 5 bases from V and 0 from J, leaving 16 bases between them. This CDR3 has 16 amino acids. The CDR3 protein is CASSPTSARMNTEAFF. DNA of the CDR3: TGTGCCAGCAGCCCAACTTCGGCCAGGATGAACACTGAAGCTTTCTTT.

The chain uses TRBV19 and TRBJ1-6, with D perhaps TRBD1 (6 bases). Trimming took 8 bases from V and 11 from J, leaving 16 bases between them. The CDR3 is 13 residues long. Looked up from germline, CDR1 is LNHDA and CDR2 is SQIVND (reference sequence). The CDR3 bases are TGTGCCAGTGGAACCGTCAGGGGTACACCCCTCCACTTT. Translated, it gives CASGTVRGTPLHF.

Only a few counts were recorded for this clone. CDR3: CASRNRGLIAEAFF. CDR3 nucleotides: TGTGCCAGCAGGAACAGGGGGCTAATCGCTGAAGCTTTCTTT. The rearrangement joins TRBV2 to TRBJ1-1; 9 bases match TRBD1. The V gene's germline CDR1 is SNHLY and CDR2 FYNNEI. The junction had 8 bases not matched to a gene; V was cut back by 6 bases and J by 6 bases. This CDR3 comprises 14 residues.

The chain combines TRBV4-1 with TRBJ2-1, with 7 bases aligning to TRBD2. The CDR3 length is 19 residues. Germline assignment: CDR1 MGHRA and CDR2 YSYEKL. V lost 0 bases, J lost 1 base, and 12 bases stayed unmatched. The CDR3 protein is CASSQEGQGGANSYNEQFF. As DNA, the CDR3 is TGCGCCAGCAGCCAAGAAGGTCAGGGAGGGGCTAATTCCTACAATGAGCAGTTCTTC.

V is TRBV4-3 and J is TRBJ2-1; no clear D. The V and J ends lost 2 bases and 4 bases respectively, with 12 bases between them. The CDR3 is 15 residues long. CDR1 is LGHNA, CDR2 YSLEER, per germline. For the CDR3, the DNA is TGCGCCAGCAGCCAATCGGAGCCCGGATACAATGAGCAGTTCTTC. Its translation is CASSQSEPGYNEQFF.

This clone was detected once. This chain joins TRBV5-1 and TRBJ2-7; 7 bases fit TRBD2. CDR3 length equals 17 residues. Germline trimming cut 4 bases from V and 0 bases from J; bases unmatched to any gene: 13. The germline V gene encodes CDR1 SGHRS and CDR2 YFSETQ. The CDR3 nucleotides read TGCGCCAGCAGCCCCCGCTCTAGCGGCTCATACTCCTACGAGCAGTACTTC. Protein: CASSPRSSGSYSYEQYF.

The chain has TRBV9 and TRBJ2-1, with D possibly TRBD2 on 6 matching bases. This CDR3 region has 14 residues. CDR1 and CDR2 from the germline V gene are SGDLS and YYNGEE. The ends were cut back, 0 bases at V and 7 bases at J, with 11 bases in the middle. CDR3 coding DNA: TGTGCCAGCAGCGTAGGGGGGACTCTAAATGAGCAGTTCTTC. Its translation is CASSVGGTLNEQFF.

This chain connects TRBV7-9 to TRBJ1-2, with 7 positions matching TRBD1. The CDR3 totals 14 residues. V was pared by 2 bases and J by 5 bases, with 5 bases of the junction left unmatched. CDR1 SEHNR and CDR2 FQNEAQ come from the germline V gene (reference sequence). CDR3 sequence (DNA): TGTGCCAGCAGCTTACGAGCAGGGGGATATGGCTACACCTTC. Its translation: CASSLRAGGYGYTF.

The chain couples TRBV14 to TRBJ2-7, with 8 bases fitting TRBD1. V was clipped by 4 bases and J by 3 bases; unmatched bases: 11. Germline V CDR1 and CDR2: SGHDN, FVKESK. This CDR3 has 16 residues. The CDR3, as DNA: TGTGCCAGCAGCCTAACGGGACAGGTCTCCTTCTACGAGCAGTACTTC. This sequence encodes CASSLTGQVSFYEQYF.

This clone was observed a handful of times. V gene TRBV6-4 combines with J gene TRBJ2-7; D possibly corresponds to TRBD1 (5 bases). V was cut by 3 bases and J by 3 bases, with 12 bases left in between. The germline V gene has CDR1 MRHNA and CDR2 SNTAGT. CDR3 length: 14 residues. DNA for the CDR3: TGTGCCAGCAGTGAAGCTAGGGGATTCTACGAGCAGTACTTC. Its protein product is CASSEARGFYEQYF.

This clone was seen just once. The chain joins TRBV4-3 to TRBJ2-7, with TRBD2 identical over 8 bases. The CDR3 spans 16 residues. Per the germline V gene, CDR1 is LGHNA and CDR2 is YSLEER. V lost 4 bases, J lost 0 bases, and 8 bases stayed unmatched. The CDR3 DNA reads TGCGCCAGCAGCCGAGCGTTCGGGGGGGACTCCTACGAGCAGTACTTC. Translated: CASSRAFGGDSYEQYF.

This clone was seen just once. The V call is TRBV12-2, the J call TRBJ2-3; the table's D call, TRBD2, was not checked against the DNA. TRBV12-2 is a pseudogene segment. The CDR3 consists of 16 residues. Here the CDR3 reads CASRLALAGGANTQYF. The CDR3 nucleotides are TGTGCAAGTCGCTTAGCGCTAGCGGGAGGAGCAAATACGCAGTATTTT.

This clone occurred once. CDR3 region: CASSYLASGNNEQFF. The CDR3 DNA reads as TGTGCCAGCAGTTACCTGGCTAGCGGAAACAATGAGCAGTTCTTC. The rearrangement joins TRBV6-5 to TRBJ2-1, with 7 bases lining up with TRBD2. The junction had 6 bases not matched to a gene; V was cut back by 2 bases and J by 5 bases. The CDR3 has 15 residues. Germline V CDR1 and CDR2: MNHEY, SVGAGI.

The rearrangement uses TRBV27 and TRBJ2-5, with 8 bases that match TRBD1. V trimming: 4 bases; J trimming: 1 base; junction bases outside the gene matches: 17. Germline V gene lookup returns CDR1 MNHEY and CDR2 SMNVEV (reference sequence). There are 19 residues in the CDR3. CDR3 DNA sequence: TGTGCCAGCAGTTCCCAATACTTTTCAGGGGGCGCGGGCCAAGAGACCCAGTACTTC. Its translation: CASSSQYFSGGAGQETQYF.